A selection of T cell receptor beta chains follows, all from one sample in a study of cytomegalovirus exposure and HLA in healthy donors. Assay used: immunoSEQ multiplex PCR; TCRdb lists only in-frame clones, some missing. The sample contains about 140,000 clones, 75% of which appear only once. The material sequenced was PBMCs. The receptor set was obtained from a man between 35 and 55 years old in good health and CMV-seronegative. CDR3s include the opening cysteine and the closing phenylalanine or tryptophan. D genes are given only for firm matches. Size tells how often a clone was seen (once, few, many) or the class of an expanded clone, and some rows leave it out.

clone size: .
J gene: TRBJ1-2
CDR3 length: 14
D gene: TRBD1
V gene: TRBV5-6
CDR3 DNA: TGTGCCAGCAGCTTGTATCAGGGGGCGTCGGGCTACACCTTC
CDR3 protein: CASSLYQGASGYTF

clone size: few
J gene: TRBJ1-4
CDR3 length: 14
D gene: .
V gene: TRBV5-1
CDR3 DNA: TGCGCCAGCGGCGGATTGAGCGGCCATGAAAAACTGTTTTTT
CDR3 protein: CASGGLSGHEKLFF

clone size: .
J gene: TRBJ1-1
CDR3 length: 14
D gene: .
V gene: TRBV5-6
CDR3 DNA: TGTGCCAGCAGCCTGGGTGAGGGGGACACTGAAGCTTTCTTT
CDR3 protein: CASSLGEGDTEAFF

clone size: .
J gene: TRBJ2-3
CDR3 length: 15
D gene: TRBD1
V gene: TRBV25-1
CDR3 DNA: TGTGCCAGCAGTGAAGGGACAGGGGCCACAGATACGCAGTATTTT
CDR3 protein: CASSEGTGATDTQYF

clone size: .
J gene: TRBJ1-2
CDR3 length: 14
D gene: TRBD1
V gene: TRBV6-5
CDR3 DNA: TGTGCCAGCAGATCAGGGGGCGCTTCCTATGGCTACACCTTC
CDR3 protein: CASRSGGASYGYTF

clone size: .
J gene: TRBJ2-7
CDR3 length: 13
D gene: TRBD1
V gene: TRBV19
CDR3 DNA: TGTGCCAGTAGTCCACAGACAGGGGGCGAGCAGTACTTC
CDR3 protein: CASSPQTGGEQYF

clone size: .
J gene: TRBJ1-2
CDR3 length: 13
D gene: .
V gene: TRBV28
CDR3 DNA: TGTGCCAGCAGTTCCACCCAGGGCTATGGCTACACCTTC
CDR3 protein: CASSSTQGYGYTF

clone size: .
J gene: TRBJ2-2
CDR3 length: 13
D gene: .
V gene: TRBV5-8
CDR3 DNA: TGTGCCAGCAGGTTTCGTGGAGCCGGGGAGCTGTTTTTT
CDR3 protein: CASRFRGAGELFF

clone size: .
J gene: TRBJ2-3
CDR3 length: 13
D gene: .
V gene: TRBV7-2
CDR3 DNA: TGTGCCAGCAGCTTAGCCGGGGCAGATACGCAGTATTTT
CDR3 protein: CASSLAGADTQYF

clone size: .
J gene: TRBJ1-1
CDR3 length: 13
D gene: .
V gene: TRBV5-1
CDR3 DNA: TGCGCCAGCAGCCAGGACAGCCACACTGAAGCTTTCTTT
CDR3 protein: CASSQDSHTEAFF

clone size: .
J gene: TRBJ2-7
CDR3 length: 13
D gene: .
V gene: TRBV4-3
CDR3 DNA: TGCGCCAGCAGCCAATCGGGCGGGACCGAGCAGTACTTC
CDR3 protein: CASSQSGGTEQYF

clone size: .
J gene: TRBJ1-2
CDR3 length: 17
D gene: .
V gene: TRBV30
CDR3 DNA: TGTGCCTGGAGTGCTCAAACGCCAGGGTCTTCCCTCTATGGCTACACCTTC
CDR3 protein: CAWSAQTPGSSLYGYTF

clone size: once
J gene: TRBJ1-2
CDR3 length: 14
D gene: TRBD1
V gene: TRBV2
CDR3 DNA: TGTGCCAGCAGTGTATACGGACAGGGATTTGGCTACACCTTC
CDR3 protein: CASSVYGQGFGYTF

clone size: once
J gene: TRBJ2-1
CDR3 length: 14
D gene: .
V gene: TRBV29-1
CDR3 DNA: TGCAGCGTACACAGGGAGAGGGGCTACAATGAGCAGTTCTTC
CDR3 protein: CSVHRERGYNEQFF

clone size: .
J gene: TRBJ2-7
CDR3 length: 14
D gene: .
V gene: TRBV7-8
CDR3 DNA: TGTGCCAGCAGCTTAGGTGGCAGGCCCTACGAGCAGTACTTC
CDR3 protein: CASSLGGRPYEQYF

clone size: .
J gene: TRBJ2-7
CDR3 length: 15
D gene: .
V gene: TRBV5-6
CDR3 DNA: TGTGCCAGCAGCTTGATGGGCAGGGCACGCTACGAGCAGTACTTC
CDR3 protein: CASSLMGRARYEQYF

clone size: .
J gene: TRBJ1-1
CDR3 length: 14
D gene: .
V gene: TRBV7-9
CDR3 DNA: TGTGCCAGCAGCTTAGACAGGGTATTTACTGAAGCTTTCTTT
CDR3 protein: CASSLDRVFTEAFF

clone size: once
J gene: TRBJ2-7
CDR3 length: 14
D gene: .
V gene: TRBV6-5
CDR3 DNA: TGTGCCAGCAGTCCGGGGTCTAGGAACTACGAGCAGTACTTC
CDR3 protein: CASSPGSRNYEQYF

clone size: .
J gene: TRBJ2-1
CDR3 length: 13
D gene: .
V gene: TRBV30
CDR3 DNA: TGTGCCTGGAACCCCTTCCAAACTGGTGAGCAGTTCTTC
CDR3 protein: CAWNPFQTGEQFF